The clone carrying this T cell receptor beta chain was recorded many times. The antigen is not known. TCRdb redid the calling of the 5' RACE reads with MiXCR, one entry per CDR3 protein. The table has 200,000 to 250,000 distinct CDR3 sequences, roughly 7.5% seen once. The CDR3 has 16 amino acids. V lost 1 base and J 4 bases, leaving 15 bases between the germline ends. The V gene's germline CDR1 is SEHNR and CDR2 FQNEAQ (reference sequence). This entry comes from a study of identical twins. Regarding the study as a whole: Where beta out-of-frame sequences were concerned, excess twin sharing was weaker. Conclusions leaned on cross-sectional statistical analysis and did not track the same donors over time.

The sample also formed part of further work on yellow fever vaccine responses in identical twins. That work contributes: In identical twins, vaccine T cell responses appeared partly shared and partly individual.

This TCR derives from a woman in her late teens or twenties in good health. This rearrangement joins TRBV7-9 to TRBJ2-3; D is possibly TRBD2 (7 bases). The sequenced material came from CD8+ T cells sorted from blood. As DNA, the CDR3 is TGTGCCAGCAGCTTAGAATACGGGGGGCACGCAGATACGCAGTATTTT. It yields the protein CASSLEYGGHADTQYF.